Each of the 27 T cell receptor beta chains below was sequenced from the same sample in a study of blood T cell repertoires in COVID-19. Some clones are missing from TCRdb's copy, which holds only in-frame ones; the method was immunoSEQ multiplex PCR. The top ten clones hold 6% to 7.5% of a sample with about 80,000 clones, about nine tenths of them seen once. Sequencing was done on a sample of peripheral blood. All receptors come from an elderly woman with acute or convalescent COVID-19.

The chain joins TRBV9 to TRBJ2-7; 11 bases match TRBD2. CDR1 and CDR2 from the germline V gene are SGDLS and YYNGEE. The CDR3 is made up of 16 amino acids. Trimming removed 0 bases from V and 3 bases from J; junction bases left unmatched: 5. CDR3 sequence: CASSVEASGGFYEQYF. The DNA for the CDR3 is TGTGCCAGCAGCGTAGAAGCTAGCGGGGGGTTCTACGAGCAGTACTTC. Filled out from reference TRBV9 and TRBJ2-7, the complete variable domain reads DSGVTQTPKHLITATGQRVTLRCSPRSGDLSVYWYQQSLDQGLQFLIQYYNGEERAKGNILERFSAQQFPDLHSELNLSSLELGDSALYFCASSVEASGGFYEQYFGPGTRLTVT.

The rearrangement uses TRBV7-3 and TRBJ1-1, with TRBD1 as a possible D gene (5 bases). V was clipped by 2 bases and J by 1 base, with 11 bases between them. CDR3 size: 15 residues. Germline V gene data show CDR1 as SGHTA and CDR2 as FQGTGA. The CDR3 DNA reads TGTGCCAGCAGCTTATTGGGGGAGGGGAACACTGAAGCTTTCTTT. This translates into CASSLLGEGNTEAFF. Filled out from reference TRBV7-3 and TRBJ1-1, the complete variable domain reads GAGVSQTPSNKVTEKGKYVELRCDPISGHTALYWYRQSLGQGPEFLIYFQGTGAADDSGLPNDRFFAVRPEGSVSTLKIQRTERGDSAVYLCASSLLGEGNTEAFFGQGTRLTVV.

This clone came up a few times. V and J are TRBV4-1 and TRBJ2-7; the D is unclear. Trimming removed 2 bases at V and 3 bases at J, with 11 bases between. CDR1 is MGHRA, CDR2 YSYEKL, per germline. CDR3 length: 14 residues. CDR3 coding DNA: TGCGCCAGCAGCCAAACCCCTAATGACTACGAGCAGTACTTC. It translates to CASSQTPNDYEQYF.

V gene TRBV6-5 combines with J gene TRBJ2-7; 7 nucleotides agree with TRBD1. The J segment lost 4 bases and the V segment lost 5 bases, leaving 8 bases of the junction unmatched. This CDR3 region has 14 residues. CDR1 MNHEY and CDR2 SVGAGI come from the germline V gene. For the CDR3, the DNA is TGTGCCAGCAGTCCCCAGGGACAGCAATACGAGCAGTACTTC. This gives the protein CASSPQGQQYEQYF.

This clone occurred once. The rearrangement uses TRBV4-3 and TRBJ2-2; 7 bases agree with TRBD2. Germline-derived CDR1 and CDR2 are LGHNA and YSLEER. The V and J ends lost 0 bases and 6 bases, in that order; junction bases with no gene match: 10. This CDR3 has 17 residues. This CDR3 is CASSQDFERGLAGELFF. The DNA of the CDR3 is TGCGCCAGCAGCCAAGATTTCGAGCGGGGATTGGCCGGGGAGCTGTTTTTT.

The chain is built from TRBV2 and TRBJ1-3, with D tentatively TRBD1 (5 bases). CDR3 length: 14 residues. V lost 5 bases to trimming and J lost 2 bases, with 10 bases between them. CDR1 is SNHLY, CDR2 FYNNEI, per germline. CDR3 in DNA: TGTGCCAGCAGTTCCGACAGCGCTGGAAACACCATATATTTT. Translated, it gives CASSSDSAGNTIYF.

The V and J genes are TRBV3-1 (or the pseudogene TRBV3-2) and TRBJ1-2; D remains ambiguous. Germline V CDR1 and CDR2: LGHDT, YNNKEL (reference sequence). Trimming removed 4 bases at V and 0 bases at J, with 12 bases between. CDR3 length: 15 residues. The CDR3 loop is CASSPLRGANYGYTF. The DNA of the CDR3 is TGTGCCAGCAGCCCCTTGCGCGGCGCTAACTATGGCTACACCTTC.

The chain couples TRBV5-1 to TRBJ2-6; 9 bases agree with TRBD1. Germline lookup yields CDR1 SGHRS and CDR2 YFSETQ. With 1 base clipped from V and 2 bases from J, the junction kept 7 bases outside the gene matches. CDR3 length equals 18 residues. The CDR3 protein is CASSLYGTGSPGANVLTF. As DNA, the CDR3 is TGCGCCAGCAGCTTGTACGGGACAGGGAGCCCTGGGGCCAACGTCCTGACTTTC.

The CDR3 here is CASSTLAGVTYEQYF. CDR3 nucleotide sequence: TGTGCCAGCAGTACACTAGCGGGCGTTACCTACGAGCAGTACTTC. The chain uses TRBV27 and TRBJ2-7; TRBD2 matches at 9 bases. With 5 bases clipped from V and 2 bases from J, the junction kept 7 bases outside the gene matches. The V gene's germline CDR1 is MNHEY and CDR2 SMNVEV (reference sequence). This CDR3 is built from 15 residues.

This chain joins TRBV21-1 and TRBJ2-1; no check of the table's D call, TRBD1, against the DNA was made. TRBV21-1 is a listed pseudogene. This CDR3 spans 14 amino acids. The CDR3 sequence: CASIYCGAYNEQFF. The CDR3 nucleotides read TGTGCCAGCATTTATTGTGGGGCGTACAATGAGCAGTTCTTC.

The chain employs TRBV19 and TRBJ1-1; tentatively, D is TRBD1 (5 bases). Trimming took off 8 bases at V and 1 base at J, with 8 bases between the two ends. CDR3 length equals 12 residues. Germline V gene data show CDR1 as LNHDA and CDR2 as SQIVND (reference sequence). The CDR3 sequence is CASWGGNTEAFF. For the CDR3, the DNA is TGTGCCAGTTGGGGGGGGAACACTGAAGCTTTCTTT.

V is TRBV19 and J is TRBJ2-5; 8 bases align to TRBD1. V lost 5 bases and J lost 2; bases outside the gene matches: 4. From germline, CDR1 is LNHDA and CDR2 SQIVND (reference sequence). The CDR3 runs to 14 residues. CDR3 DNA: TGTGCCAGTAGTCAACGGACAGGGCAAGAGACCCAGTACTTC. Residues: CASSQRTGQETQYF.

The rearrangement links TRBV29-1 to TRBJ1-2; 10 bases match TRBD1. The CDR3 totals 9 residues. The germline V gene encodes CDR1 SQVTM and CDR2 ANQGSEA. V lost 6 bases to trimming and J lost 13 bases; unmatched junction nucleotides: 2. For the CDR3, the DNA is TGCAGCGTGGGGGACAGGGGCACCTTC. It is translated as CSVGDRGTF.

This chain joins TRBV19 and TRBJ1-4; no clear D gene. Trimming cost V 6 bases and J 4 bases, with 15 bases left between them. Germline CDR1 is LNHDA and CDR2 is SQIVND (reference sequence). The CDR3 sequence is 15 residues long. CDR3 DNA sequence: TGTGCCAGTAGACCCGGTGGAGGGATTAATGAAAAACTGTTTTTT. It yields the protein CASRPGGGINEKLFF. Based on the CDR3 plus reference TRBV19 and TRBJ1-4, the full variable domain is DGGITQSPKYLFRKEGQNVTLSCEQNLNHDAMYWYRQDPGQGLRLIYYSQIVNDFQKGDIAEGYSVSREKKESFPLTVTSAQKNPTAFYLCASRPGGGINEKLFFGSGTQLSVL.

This chain connects TRBV5-6 to TRBJ2-1; 12 bases fit TRBD2. J lost 9 bases, V lost 4 bases, and 11 bases had no gene match. The CDR3 has 16 amino acids. The germline V gene encodes CDR1 SGHDT and CDR2 YYEEEE. The CDR3 loop is CASSLLLAGGLAEQFF. CDR3 in DNA: TGTGCCAGCAGCCTATTACTAGCGGGAGGCCTGGCTGAGCAGTTCTTC.

V is TRBV5-6 and J is TRBJ1-6; a possible D gene is TRBD1 (6 bases). This CDR3 has 15 residues. Germline V gives CDR1 SGHDT, CDR2 YYEEEE. Trimming left V 0 bases short and J 8 bases short, with 12 bases between. The CDR3 bases are TGTGCCAGCAGCTTGGGGGCAGGGGAGTATTCACCCCTCCACTTT. It codes for CASSLGAGEYSPLHF. Variable domain in full (rest from reference TRBV5-6 and TRBJ1-6): DAGVTQSPTHLIKTRGQQVTLRCSPKSGHDTVSWYQQALGQGPQFIFQYYEEEERQRGNFPDRFSGHQFPNYSSELNVNALLLGDSALYLCASSLGAGEYSPLHFGNGTRLTVT.

This clone was observed a handful of times. The chain couples TRBV7-9 to TRBJ1-4; D is perhaps TRBD1 (5 bases). Germline CDR1 SEHNR, CDR2 FQNEAQ (reference sequence). There are 15 residues in the CDR3. V was clipped by 1 base and J by 7 bases, with 13 bases between them. CDR3 region: CASSLGGGTTEKLFF. DNA for the CDR3: TGTGCCAGCAGCTTAGGCGGGGGGACGACTGAAAAACTGTTTTTT.

CDR3 DNA: TGTGCCAGCAGCGTTGATGGCAGGTTTAATTCACCCCTCCACTTT. Protein product: CASSVDGRFNSPLHF. The chain joins TRBV9 to TRBJ1-6, with no clear D. Trimming took off 2 bases at V and 6 bases at J, with 12 bases between the two ends. The CDR3 loop spans 15 amino acids. Germline values: CDR1 SGDLS, CDR2 YYNGEE.

The chain has TRBV3-1 (or the pseudogene TRBV3-2) and TRBJ2-2; D is uncertain. V lost 3 bases and J 7 bases, leaving 6 bases between the germline ends. Germline assignment: CDR1 LGHDT and CDR2 YNNKEL (reference sequence). CDR3 size: 12 residues. The DNA for the CDR3 is TGTGCCAGCAGCCACACACGCGGGGAGCTGTTTTTT. Residues: CASSHTRGELFF.

This clone occurred a few times. The chain carries TRBV7-3 and TRBJ2-1; 15 bases are shared with TRBD2. The junction had 6 bases not matched to a gene; V was cut back by 5 bases and J by 10 bases. Per germline, CDR1 SGHTA and CDR2 FQGTGA. This CDR3 contains 15 residues. The CDR3 bases are TGTGCCAGCAGCCTTGGACTAGCGGGAGGGTCGGAGCAGTTCTTC. Its protein is CASSLGLAGGSEQFF.

V usage is TRBV15 and J usage is TRBJ2-7; perhaps TRBD2 as D (6 bases). The germline V and J ends were trimmed by 6 bases and 3 bases, with 15 bases remaining between them. The length of the CDR3 is 14 residues. Germline assignment: CDR1 LNHNV and CDR2 YYDKDF (reference sequence). The CDR3 DNA reads TGTGCCACCAGTACCGGGACTGGATACTACGAGCAGTACTTC. This translates into CATSTGTGYYEQYF.

The genes are TRBV5-1 and TRBJ1-3, with a possible D match to TRBD1 (5 bases). The CDR3 totals 17 residues. The germline V gene encodes CDR1 SGHRS and CDR2 YFSETQ. Trimming took off 0 bases at V and 2 bases at J, with 15 bases between the two ends. This CDR3 reads CASSLDVGGSPGNTIYF. The CDR3 region has the DNA TGCGCCAGCAGCTTGGATGTGGGGGGGTCCCCTGGAAACACCATATATTTT. Using reference TRBV5-1 and TRBJ1-3 for the parts outside the CDR3, the full variable domain is KAGVTQTPRYLIKTRGQQVTLSCSPISGHRSVSWYQQTPGQGLQFLFEYFSETQRNKGNFPGRFSGRQFSNSRSEMNVSTLELGDSALYLCASSLDVGGSPGNTIYFGEGSWLTVV.

The V gene is TRBV7-2, the J gene TRBJ2-5; D is uncertain. The CDR3 runs 13 residues. Germline CDR1 SGHTA, CDR2 FQGNSA. V lost 3 bases and J 5 bases, leaving 10 bases between the germline ends. The CDR3 loop reads CASSLRPGETQYF. DNA of the CDR3: TGTGCCAGCAGCTTGAGACCAGGCGAGACCCAGTACTTC.

CDR3 residues: CASSQVGTGVEKLFF. CDR3 in DNA: TGTGCCAGCAGCCAAGTCGGGACAGGGGTGGAAAAACTGTTTTTT. V gene TRBV3-1 (or the pseudogene TRBV3-2) combines with J gene TRBJ1-4; 10 bases are a match to TRBD1. The ends lost 1 base at V and 8 bases at J; junction bases unmatched: 4. This CDR3 has 15 residues. CDR1 is LGHDT, CDR2 YNNKEL, per germline (reference sequence).

The chain combines TRBV5-1 with TRBJ2-7; 12 positions match TRBD2. The CDR3 runs to 17 residues. The ends lost 0 bases at V and 2 bases at J; junction bases unmatched: 6. CDR1 and CDR2 from the germline V gene are SGHRS and YFSETQ. CDR3 sequence reads: CASSLGLAGEKTYEQYF. The CDR3, as DNA: TGCGCCAGCAGCTTGGGACTAGCGGGAGAAAAAACCTACGAGCAGTACTTC.

This clone was found once. V gene TRBV4-3 combines with J gene TRBJ2-2; 10 nucleotides match TRBD1. This CDR3 contains 15 residues. V trimming: 4 bases; J trimming: 6 bases; junction bases outside the gene matches: 5. Germline V CDR1 and CDR2: LGHNA, YSLEER. The CDR3 spells CASSPRTGGPGELFF. In nucleotides, the CDR3 is TGCGCCAGCAGCCCCCGGACAGGGGGACCCGGGGAGCTGTTTTTT.

In its sample, this clone was seen a few times. The rearrangement links TRBV2 to TRBJ1-2, with 7 bases matching TRBD1. V lost 3 bases and J lost 3; bases outside the gene matches: 4. The CDR3 covers 14 residues. The germline gives CDR1 SNHLY, CDR2 FYNNEI. The CDR3 reads CASSETGSHYGYTF. As DNA, the CDR3 is TGTGCCAGCAGTGAGACAGGGAGTCACTATGGCTACACCTTC.